This TCR beta chain comes out of a study of cytomegalovirus exposure and HLA in healthy donors. Primers included in the PCR were 60 Vbeta and 13 Jbeta primers. TCRdb keeps only in-frame clones here, not all; method: immunoSEQ multiplex PCR. This sample has about 160,000 clones, with 82% found just once. This CDR3 comprises 14 residues. Looked up from germline, CDR1 is SSHAT and CDR2 is FNYEAQ (reference sequence). Details on this clone: An end of the junction does not agree with germline; a read error may underlie this.

The chain employs TRBV7-7 and TRBJ2-1; 8 positions agree with TRBD1. The receptor was derived from a girl under 18 in good health and CMV-seropositive. The specimen was PBMCs. CDR3 coding DNA: TGTGCTAGCAGCTCCGGGACAGGAGACAATGAGCAGTTCTTC. This translates into CASSSGTGDNEQFF. Full variable domain (remainder filled in from reference TRBV7-7 and TRBJ2-1): GAGVSQSPRYKVTKRGQDVTLRCDPISSHATLYWYQQALGQGPEFLTYFNYEAQPDKSGLPSDRFSAERPEGSISTLTIQRTEQRDSAMYRCASSSGTGDNEQFFGPGTRLTVL.